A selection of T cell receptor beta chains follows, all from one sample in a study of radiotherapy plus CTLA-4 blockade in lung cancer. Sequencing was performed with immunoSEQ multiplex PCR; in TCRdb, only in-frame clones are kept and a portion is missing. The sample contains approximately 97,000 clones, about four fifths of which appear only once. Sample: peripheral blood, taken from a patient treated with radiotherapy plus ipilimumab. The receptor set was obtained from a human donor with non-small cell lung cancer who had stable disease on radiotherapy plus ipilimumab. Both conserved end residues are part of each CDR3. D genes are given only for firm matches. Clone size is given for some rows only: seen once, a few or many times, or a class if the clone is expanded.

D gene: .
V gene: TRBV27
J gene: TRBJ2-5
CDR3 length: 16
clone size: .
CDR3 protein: CASSRLEHEGQETQYF
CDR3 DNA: TGTGCCAGCAGTCGCCTCGAGCATGAGGGACAAGAGACCCAGTACTTC

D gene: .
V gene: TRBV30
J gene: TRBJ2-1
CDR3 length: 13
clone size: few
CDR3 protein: CAWSGGRDNEQFF
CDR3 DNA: TGTGCCTGGAGTGGTGGCCGCGACAATGAGCAGTTCTTC

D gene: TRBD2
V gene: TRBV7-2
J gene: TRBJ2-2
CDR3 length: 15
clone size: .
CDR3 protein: CARTGLAGVTGELFF
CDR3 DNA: TGTGCCAGGACGGGGCTAGCGGGAGTCACCGGGGAGCTGTTTTTT

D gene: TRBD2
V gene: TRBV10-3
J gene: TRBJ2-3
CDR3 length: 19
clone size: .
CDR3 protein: CAISVKQREDLASTDTQYF
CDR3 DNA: TGTGCCATCAGTGTGAAGCAGCGGGAGGACCTCGCTAGCACAGATACGCAGTATTTT

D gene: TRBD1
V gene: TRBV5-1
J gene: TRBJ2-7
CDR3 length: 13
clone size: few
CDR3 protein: CASSRGQNYEQYF
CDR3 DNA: TGCGCCAGCAGCCGGGGACAGAACTACGAGCAGTACTTC

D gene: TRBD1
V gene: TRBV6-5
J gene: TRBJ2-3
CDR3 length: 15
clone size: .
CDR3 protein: CASSYPGTGVNTQYF
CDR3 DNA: TGTGCCAGCAGTTACCCCGGGACAGGGGTGAATACGCAGTATTTT

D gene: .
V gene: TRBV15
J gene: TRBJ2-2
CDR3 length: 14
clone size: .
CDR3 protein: CATSSDRNTGELFF
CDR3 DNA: TGTGCCACCAGCTCCGATCGTAACACCGGGGAGCTGTTTTTT

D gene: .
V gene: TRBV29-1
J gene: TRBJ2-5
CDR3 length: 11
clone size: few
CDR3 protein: CSVSTGETQYF
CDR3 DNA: TGCAGCGTTAGTACGGGGGAGACCCAGTACTTC

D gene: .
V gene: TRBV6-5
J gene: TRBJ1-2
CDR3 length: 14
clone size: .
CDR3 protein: CASSYSGFGYGYTF
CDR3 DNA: TGTGCCAGCAGTTACTCTGGTTTTGGCTATGGCTACACCTTC

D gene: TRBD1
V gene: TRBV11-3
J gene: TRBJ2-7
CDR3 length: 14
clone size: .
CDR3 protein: CASSPRQGSYEQYF
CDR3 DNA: TGTGCCAGCAGCCCCCGACAGGGCTCCTACGAGCAGTACTTC

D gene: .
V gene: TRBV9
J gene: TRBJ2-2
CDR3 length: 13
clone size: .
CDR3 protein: CASSVRTYGELFF
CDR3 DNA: TGTGCCAGCAGCGTTAGGACATACGGGGAGCTGTTTTTT

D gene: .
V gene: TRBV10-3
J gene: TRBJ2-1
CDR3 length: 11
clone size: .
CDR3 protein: CAIMAYNEQFF
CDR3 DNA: TGTGCCATCATGGCCTACAATGAGCAGTTCTTC

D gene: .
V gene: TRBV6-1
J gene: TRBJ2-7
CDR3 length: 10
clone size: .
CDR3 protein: CASRGAEQYF
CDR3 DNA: TGTGCCAGTAGGGGCGCGGAGCAGTACTTC

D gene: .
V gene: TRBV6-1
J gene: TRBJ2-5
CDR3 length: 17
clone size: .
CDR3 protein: CASSEAGGRGIAETQYF
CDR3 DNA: TGTGCCAGCAGTGAAGCGGGCGGCAGAGGGATTGCAGAGACCCAGTACTTC

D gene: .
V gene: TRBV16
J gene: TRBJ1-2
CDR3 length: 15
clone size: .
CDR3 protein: CASSPQTGTNYGYTF
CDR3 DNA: TGTGCCAGCAGCCCCCAAACCGGGACAAACTATGGCTACACCTTC